This TCR beta chain was recovered during a study of shared clonotypes between healthy human individuals. Clones were sequenced by immunoSEQ multiplex PCR, and TCRdb holds only the in-frame ones, with some missing. Of about a million clones in the sample, approximately 80% were seen once. Germline V CDR1 and CDR2: MDHEN, SYDVKM. The CDR3 extends over 11 amino acids. The V end was cut by 7 bases, the J end by 3 bases, with 7 bases between. Material: memory CD4+ T cells from PBMCs. Subset meaning: CD45RA-negative fraction. The clonotype originates from a man between 18 and 29 years old in good health. Some clones in this sample may be carry-over from other donors' samples. V is TRBV28 and J is TRBJ2-7, with D hard to call. The DNA of the CDR3 is TGTGCCAGCAATAGTCGCTACGAGCAGTACTTC. This gives the protein CASNSRYEQYF.